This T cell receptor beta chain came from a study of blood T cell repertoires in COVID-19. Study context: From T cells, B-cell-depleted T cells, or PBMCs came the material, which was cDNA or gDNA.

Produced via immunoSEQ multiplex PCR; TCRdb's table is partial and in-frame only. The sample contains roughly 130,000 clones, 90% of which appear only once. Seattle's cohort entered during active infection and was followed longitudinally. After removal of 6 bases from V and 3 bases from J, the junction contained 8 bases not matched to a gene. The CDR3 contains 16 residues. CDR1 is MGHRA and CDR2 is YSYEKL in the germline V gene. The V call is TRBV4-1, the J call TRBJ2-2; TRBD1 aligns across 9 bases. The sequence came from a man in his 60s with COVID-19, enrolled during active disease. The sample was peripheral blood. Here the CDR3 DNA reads TGCGCCAGCAGAGAATTCCGGGACAGGGACACCGGGGAGCTGTTTTTT. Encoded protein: CASREFRDRDTGELFF.